This T cell receptor (beta chain) was sequenced during a study of T cell repertoires in cytomegalovirus infection. Study-wide background: Matching HLA type, along with CMV infection, was indicated by public TCR beta signatures.

One entry per CDR3 protein results from TCRdb running MiXCR on the reads. The sample holds about 680,000 distinct CDR3 sequences, roughly a quarter seen once. This clonotype appeared a single time. Its antigen remains unidentified. Study observations and caveats: It was HLA-C-restricted CMV-specific TCR beta clonotypes that dominated the response ex vivo. Summed frequency of shared TCR beta families picked out CMV carriers who also had the relevant HLA.

The origin of this receptor is a human donor in good health (CMV status not recorded). Some clones in this sample may be carry-over from other donors' samples. The specimen was CD8+ T cells from PBMCs.

CDR3 nucleotides: TGCGCCAGCAGCCACCTACACGCAGAAACTAACTATGGCTACACCTTC. As protein: CASSHLHAETNYGYTF. This chain uses TRBV4-3 with TRBJ1-2, with D uncertain. V shed 3 bases and J shed 0 bases, with 14 bases lying between them. The CDR3 contains 16 residues. Germline CDR1 is LGHNA and CDR2 is YSLEER.